This is a list of T cell receptor beta chains from one sample in a study of cytomegalovirus exposure and HLA in healthy donors. The data were produced by immunoSEQ multiplex PCR, yet TCRdb's version contains in-frame clones alone and is incomplete. The data contain about 43,000 clones, around 64% of them seen just once; the ten biggest clones take up roughly 9.3%. The sequencing input was PBMCs. Receptors originate from a human donor in good health. CDR3s include the opening cysteine and the closing phenylalanine or tryptophan. The D gene is left open where the match is weak. A row's size may be missing; if present it is once, few, many or a size class.

V gene	J gene	clone size	D gene	CDR3 DNA	CDR3 protein
TRBV30	TRBJ1-6	once	TRBD1	TGTGCCTGCTCAAAAACAGGGGCTCTTTTTTCACCCCTCCACTTT	CACSKTGALFSPLHF
TRBV5-1	TRBJ2-1	-	-	TGCGCCAGCAGACCTAACCCCTCTGACAATGAGCAGTTCTTC	CASRPNPSDNEQFF
TRBV28	TRBJ1-2	-	TRBD1	TGTGCCAGCAGTACCCCCGGGACAGGGAAGGACTATGGCTACACCTTC	CASSTPGTGKDYGYTF
TRBV5-1	TRBJ1-2	-	-	TGCGCCAGCAGCTTGGACCTCGGTGGTGATGGCTACACCTTC	CASSLDLGGDGYTF
TRBV7-3	TRBJ1-2	-	TRBD1	TGTGCCAGCAGCCGGGGCCGGGACAGGGGTGGCTACACCTTC	CASSRGRDRGGYTF
TRBV4-2	TRBJ1-4	-	-	TGTGCCAGCAGCCAAGAAGGCACAGGAAATGAAAAACTGTTTTTT	CASSQEGTGNEKLFF
TRBV5-1	TRBJ2-1	-	-	TGCGCCAGCAGCTTGGCTAGCGTGTACGATGAGCAGTTCTTC	CASSLASVYDEQFF
TRBV5-1	TRBJ1-5	-	TRBD1	TGCGCCAGCAGCCTAGGGCAGGGGGGTAGTAGCAATCAGCCCCAGCATTTT	CASSLGQGGSSNQPQHF
TRBV7-2	TRBJ2-7	-	TRBD2	TGTGCCAGCAGCACAATAGCGGGGGGGCCACTGATCGAGCAGTACTTC	CASSTIAGGPLIEQYF
TRBV11-2	TRBJ2-7	-	-	TGTGCCAGCAGCTTAGGTCGCTACGAGCAGTACTTC	CASSLGRYEQYF
TRBV2	TRBJ2-7	once	-	TGTGCCAGCACCCTCCGGGGCGAGCAGTACTTC	CASTLRGEQYF
TRBV25-1	TRBJ2-2	once	-	TGTGCCAGCAACCGGGACAGGGAGCTGTTTTTT	CASNRDRELFF
TRBV2	TRBJ2-7	-	TRBD1	TGTGCCAGCAGTGGCCGGGACAGAAGCTCCTACGAGCAGTACTTC	CASSGRDRSSYEQYF
TRBV10-3	TRBJ1-5	few	TRBD1	TGTGCCATCAGGCCGGGACAGAATCAGCCCCAGCATTTT	CAIRPGQNQPQHF
TRBV30	TRBJ1-5	-	-	TGTGCCTGGAGTGTCGGGGGTCCTGGGGGTCAGCCCCAGCATTTT	CAWSVGGPGGQPQHF
TRBV9	TRBJ1-1	few	-	TGTGCCAGCAGCGCCCGGGCGGGGGGGAACACTGAAGCTTTCTTT	CASSARAGGNTEAFF
TRBV5-1	TRBJ1-2	-	TRBD1	TGCGCCAGCAGCACCTCGACAGGGGGATATGGCTACACCTTC	CASSTSTGGYGYTF
TRBV15	TRBJ1-3	-	-	TGTGCCACAGCTGTTGGAGAAAGCCCTTTTGACACCATATATTTT	CATAVGESPFDTIYF
TRBV9	TRBJ1-2	-	-	TGTGCCAGCAGCGTCCGGCGTACAGGACTAAACTATGGCTACACCTTC	CASSVRRTGLNYGYTF
TRBV7-6	TRBJ2-7	-	TRBD1	TGTGCCAGCAGCCTGGGGACAGAGTACGAGCAGTACTTC	CASSLGTEYEQYF
TRBV5-1	TRBJ1-1	-	-	TGCGCCAGCAGGGGCACGAGCCGACCTGAAGCTTTCTTT	CASRGTSRPEAFF
TRBV28	TRBJ2-7	-	-	TGTGCCAGCAGTTTCCCGGTCCGGGGGATGGAGCAGTACTTC	CASSFPVRGMEQYF
TRBV5-1	TRBJ2-1	-	TRBD1	TGCGCCAGCAGCTTGGAGGGGGCCGATGAGCAGTTCTTC	CASSLEGADEQFF
TRBV25-1	TRBJ2-2	-	-	TGTGCCAGCAGTGATTATTCAGGCGGGGAGCTGTTTTTT	CASSDYSGGELFF
TRBV28	TRBJ1-5	-	-	TGTGCCAGCAGCCCGCCAACTTCGGGCAATCAGCCCCAGCATTTT	CASSPPTSGNQPQHF
TRBV4-3	TRBJ1-3	few	TRBD1	TGCGCCAGCAGCCACCGACAGGGAACCGGAAACACCATATATTTT	CASSHRQGTGNTIYF
TRBV29-1	TRBJ2-7	few	-	TGCAGCGTTGCCAGGAACTACGAGCAGTACTTC	CSVARNYEQYF
TRBV19	TRBJ1-2	-	TRBD1	TGTGCCAGTAGTATGGGGGACAGGCCCTACTATGGCTACACCTTC	CASSMGDRPYYGYTF
TRBV6-5	TRBJ1-2	-	TRBD1	TGTGCCAGCAGTTACCGCGGGGGGACAGACTATGGCTACACCTTC	CASSYRGGTDYGYTF
TRBV7-2	TRBJ1-6	-	-	TGTGCCAGCAGCTTAGATAGGCAGGGGAGCTCACCCCTCCACTTT	CASSLDRQGSSPLHF
TRBV18	TRBJ1-1	-	-	TGTGCCAGCTCACCAAGCTCGCAGGGAACTGAAGCTTTCTTT	CASSPSSQGTEAFF
TRBV29-1	TRBJ2-3	few	TRBD2	TGCAGCGTCGACCTTTTTCGGGGGGCAGATACGCAGTATTTT	CSVDLFRGADTQYF
TRBV2	TRBJ1-5	-	TRBD1	TGTGCCAGCAAGGACAGGGGTTATAGCAATCAGCCCCAGCATTTT	CASKDRGYSNQPQHF